This TCR beta chain was captured in a study of cytomegalovirus exposure and HLA in healthy donors (TCRdb year 2017). Regarding the research as a whole: An earlier analysis of several hundred of the donors reported 250 to 300 Gb of sequence data and 90 million to 120 million unique TCR beta sequences obtained from around 190 million T cells. An early release covering just under 650 HLA-typed donors comprised 300 to 350 gigabases of sequencing data and tens of millions of unique TCR sequences. Of the roughly 400 genotyped donors, roughly 85% fell in the genetic ancestry cluster associated with self-reported Caucasian donors. The aim of the study was to test whether cataloging public T cell receptors could identify signatures of past pathogen exposure. Using immunosequencing, the study profiled T cell repertoires from 666 subjects and related those repertoires to cytomegalovirus serostatus. Besides the first cohort of around 670 subjects, a separate validation cohort made up of over 95 different subjects was used. To predict cytomegalovirus infection status, the study brought together high-throughput TCR immunosequencing, statistical association of individual TCRs with disease status, and machine learning. To study patterns of TCR occurrence, a later analysis re-analyzed previously published TCR beta repertoires from 650 to 750 donors and added high-resolution HLA genotyping. Rather than drawing on any new phenotypic data, the later analysis identified candidate immune exposures from TCR beta sequences and the way those sequences occurred across donors. An earlier analysis of some 500 of the donors applied high-throughput TCR beta sequencing to assess whether each TCR beta V gene segment acted as functional or pseudogenic. Donor age, sex, ethnicity and CMV serostatus were compiled together with the repertoire data. A later genetic analysis took genome-wide SNP genotypes for about three fifths of the 666 donors and used that subset as a discovery cohort. Every discovery cohort repertoire had been produced on one sequencing platform. HLA typing covered class I and class II loci at four-digit resolution. The number of typed donors differed by locus: about 620-640 for A, B, C, DRB1 and DQB1; approximately 520 for DQA1; around 610 for DPA1; and 450 to 480 for DPB1. About 5 DR-DQ haplotypes were handled as single units for association and clustering, since linkage in the cohort was strong. Across approximately 400 genotyped donors of the cohort, an average of roughly 230,000 unique TCR beta nucleotide sequences per donor were sequenced, and approximately 17% of those sequences were non-productive. Beyond this particular receptor, the publication reports: The classifier was reported to diagnose cytomegalovirus status with high specificity and sensitivity in both the original and validation cohorts. It was suggested by the authors that the approach could potentially be generalized to other disease states and immunological phenotypes. According to a later genetic analysis, donors in an Asian-associated ancestry cluster had fewer N-insertions in productive TCRs than the approximately 700-donor mean. Compared with equally common non-associated chains, HLA-associated TCR beta chains in a later analysis were more clonally expanded and had lower generation probabilities. Because HLA typing was missing for some donors at each locus, association tests included only the typed subset. In vitro tests confirmed that a few of the cytomegalovirus-associated TCR beta chains recognize cytomegalovirus antigens. Sequencing depth was assumed to be roughly uniform across donors in the presence/absence analyses, though that assumption may not hold. This cohort had only TCR beta chains sequenced, and the lack of alpha or paired-chain data limited which features could be detected. Several of the top co-occurrence clusters appeared to be linked to parvovirus B19, influenza, CMV and Epstein-Barr virus, according to a later analysis. Some IMGT-functional V segments, including TRBV6-2 and TRBV6-3, could not be distinguished by the 87-base-pair reads and were therefore excluded. Linkage disequilibrium might explain the correlated functional status among segregating V segments, but an unknown experimental factor could not be excluded. An earlier analysis of 587 of the donors showed that most TCR beta V segments appeared in productive rearrangements either about 87% or about 30% of the time, which broadly matched IMGT annotations. A cluster of highly shared sequence variants was judged likely to be a technical artifact of the sequencing pipeline. Specific HLA alleles were associated with roughly 17,000 TCR beta sequences at a false discovery rate of 0.05 in a later analysis. Because counts were too low, 15 or so rarely observed V segments, including chromosome 9 orphons, were excluded from the earlier analysis of several hundred of the donors. Immune exposure information for the cohort was limited to CMV serostatus. According to a later analysis, TCR association rates differed among HLA loci, with DRB1 alleles showing the most associated TCRs and HLA-C alleles showing the fewest. Across donors, most TCR sequences were observed very rarely, whereas some public TCRs were present in many individuals. In the study, some 180 TCR beta chains were listed as associated with cytomegalovirus. A further reported finding was that TCR beta sequences accurately predicted the HLA-A and HLA-B alleles for most subjects in the first cohort. A later analysis found that most CMV-associated TCR beta chains appeared HLA-restricted, with HLA associations seemingly driven largely by CMV exposure. A later genetic analysis associated a missense DCLRE1C variant with V-gene and J-gene trimming of TCR beta chains, and an independent cohort replicated the association. Assigning TCR associations to individual alleles was difficult when HLA alleles, especially DR and DQ, strongly co-occurred.

The cohort comprised some 730 healthy bone marrow donors. Cohort members were all nominally healthy when sampled, although unrecorded immune exposures were likely present. The donor tested CMV seropositive, placing the donor among the roughly 270 seropositive members of the cohort. Each donor provided a peripheral blood sample, and peripheral blood mononuclear cells were used for TCR beta sequencing. The Qiagen DNeasy Blood Extraction Kit was used to extract genomic DNA from the blood cell samples. The germline V gene (reference sequence) gives CDR1 as MNHNY and CDR2 as SVGAGI. The V and J ends are trimmed by 7 bases and 5 bases, leaving 11 bases between them. Reading from cysteine to phenylalanine, the CDR3 counts 12 amino acids. Only CDR3 DNA is held: 36 bases, read in frame from base 1. Receptor libraries were prepared by the immunoSEQ multiplex PCR assay. For the multiplex PCR, a mixture combining 60 forward primers for TCR Vbeta segments and 13 reverse primers for TCR Jbeta segments was used. A multiplex PCR assay on genomic DNA amplified the CDR3 region of rearranged TCR beta genes. On the Illumina HiSeq System, the amplified TCR beta libraries were sequenced as 87-base-pair reads. In the source study's methods: A later analysis tallied tens of millions of unique TCR beta chains across the 666 repertoires, and approximately 9.9 million of those chains were shared by two or more donors. Raw reads were error-corrected and collapsed into unique sequences with a nearest-neighbor algorithm that merged closely related sequences to remove PCR and sequencing errors. CDR3 sequences were aligned to IMGT reference sequences to assign V, D and J gene segments. For a sequence to be retained, a match of at least six nucleotides to both a V gene segment and a J gene segment was required. Rearrangements were classified as productive when the CDR3 lacked stop codons and remained in frame with V and J, and all other rearrangements were classified as non-productive. CDR3 was defined by IMGT convention, running from the second conserved V-encoded cysteine to the conserved J-encoded phenylalanine. The earlier analysis of 587 of the donors excluded any sequence lacking an unambiguous match to a single V gene segment. In an earlier analysis of some 590 of the donors, a V segment was called functional when productive rearrangements were above 56.7%, and segregating when the standard deviation between donors exceeded 5%. A statistical classification framework was built to diagnose cytomegalovirus status from the catalog of TCR beta chain sequences. In a later analysis, V and J genes were assigned by comparing TCR nucleotide sequences against IMGT/GENE-DB human TR gene sequences. The TCRdist pipeline was used in a later analysis to assign CDR3 sequences and most-parsimonious VDJ recombination scenarios. In a later analysis, each TCR beta chain was defined by its CDR3 amino acid sequence together with its V-gene family, and reads without a unique V-gene family were excluded. To address suspected cross-contamination and a sequencing artifact, a later analysis removed around 600 highly shared, low-generation-probability nucleotide sequences. For each public chain, a later analysis derived a clonal expansion index from normalized ranks of inferred template counts within each repertoire. Generation probabilities in a later analysis came from a VDJ recombination model fitted to out-of-frame rearrangements, and those results were checked against IGoR. Hypergeometric tests were used in a later analysis to score TCR-TCR, TCR-HLA and TCR-CMV co-occurrence, with a repertoire-size bias correction applied to the TCR pairs. In a later analysis, false discovery rates were estimated by permuting HLA or CMV assignments 20 times. In a later analysis, co-occurring TCRs were grouped using DBSCAN, and TCRdist sequence similarity was added for clustering within HLA-allele-positive subsets. Co-occurrence clustering excluded repertoires with fewer than 30,000 or more than 120,000 public chains, plus five with anomalous nucleotide sharing. Imported from immuneACCESS, the table was reduced by TCRdb to in-frame sequences with V and J called. These copies leave out some clones; in studies compared against another copy, an unresolved V gene accounts for under half, and the cause of the remainder is not known. V, J and clone size derive from that table, while D and trimming were established from the DNA sequence. The sample table contains about 99,000 clones; only one count was recorded for about four fifths of them. The top ten constitute less than 3.5% of the sample.

A word on this clone: Which antigen it targets is not known. No base qualities exist here, and no much larger clone lies one base off it.

The sequenced sample was PBMCs. This TCR came from a male donor in good health and CMV-seropositive. Recombination joined TRBV6-6 with TRBJ1-2, with no confident D gene call. Here is the DNA: TGTGCCAGCACCCGGGAGGGATATGGCTACACCTTC. Translated, it gives CASTREGYGYTF.